The T cell receptor beta chain described here comes from a study of T cell changes during pregnancy in multiple sclerosis. Profiled with immunoSEQ multiplex PCR; TCRdb holds only in-frame clones, not every one. The sample shows tens of thousands of clones, about 93% of them seen only once. Between the trimmed V and J ends, which lost 0 bases and 5 bases, there was a span of 7 bases. Germline lookup yields CDR1 MGHRA and CDR2 YSYEKL. The CDR3 spans 14 residues. This clone was observed a single time. This TCR was recovered from a female donor with multiple sclerosis, enrolled in a pregnancy study. V is TRBV4-1 and J is TRBJ2-2; D gene unclear. The sample was CD4+ T cells from peripheral blood mononuclear cells, taken in the second trimester of pregnancy. CDR3 region: CASSQDRRTGELFF. The CDR3 region has the DNA TGCGCCAGCAGCCAAGATAGGCGGACCGGGGAGCTGTTTTTT.